This TCR beta chain was sequenced in a study of blood T cells in healthy people across ages. Study-wide points: There were more naive CD4+ cells and higher diversity in long-lived donors than in aged donors.

With respect to this clonotype: Its matching antigen is unknown.

Combining a sample-barcoded 5' primer with a J-beta primer mix, a second PCR ran for roughly 7 to 12 cycles. Via MiXCR, TCRdb re-called the 5' RACE reads, giving one row per CDR3 protein. The table lists about 930,000 distinct CDR3 sequences, under 35% of them singletons. Trimming removed 7 bases at V and 7 bases at J, with 17 bases between. There are 13 residues in the CDR3. Germline CDR1 SGHDT, CDR2 YYEEEE. In addition, the sample was reused for a study of T cells of mothers and their children. That report adds: The study sampled a few healthy Caucasian mothers and their six children.

V usage is TRBV5-6 and J usage is TRBJ1-2; TRBD1 is a possible D gene (5 bases). The material sequenced was blood. This clonotype was sampled from a woman aged 40 to 50 in good health. This CDR3 is CASDVAGSLGYTF. The CDR3, as DNA: TGTGCCAGCGACGTCGCAGGGAGTCTTGGCTACACCTTC.